This T cell receptor beta chain was sequenced during a study of blood T cell repertoires in COVID-19. Study-wide background: Sites in the United States, Italy and Spain provided acute and convalescent COVID-19 samples. In each case, the material was cDNA or gDNA derived from T cells, B-cell-depleted T cells, or PBMCs.

The cohort comprised adults aged about 18 to 100 years residing in approximately 25 US areas. Per the original data handling: Cell counts per sample came from amplifying reference gene primers. Clones were sequenced by immunoSEQ multiplex PCR, and TCRdb holds only the in-frame ones, with some missing. V and J calls and clone size follow that table, whereas D and trimming were derived from the DNA. This table holds 250,000 to 300,000 clones, approximately 90% found once. Per the germline V gene, CDR1 is SGHAT and CDR2 is FQNNGV. The ends were cut back, 0 bases at V and 2 bases at J, with 4 bases in the middle. The CDR3 extends over 13 amino acids. With respect to this clone: Additional DNA sequences in this sample encode the identical CDR3.

Material: PBMCs or T cells enriched from blood (not recorded which). This sequence joins TRBV11-2 and TRBJ2-5; D is ambiguous. The TCR was taken from a woman aged 40-49 years with acute COVID-19. The CDR3 loop reads CASSLDSQETQYF. In DNA, the CDR3 is TGTGCCAGCAGCTTAGACAGTCAAGAGACCCAGTACTTC.